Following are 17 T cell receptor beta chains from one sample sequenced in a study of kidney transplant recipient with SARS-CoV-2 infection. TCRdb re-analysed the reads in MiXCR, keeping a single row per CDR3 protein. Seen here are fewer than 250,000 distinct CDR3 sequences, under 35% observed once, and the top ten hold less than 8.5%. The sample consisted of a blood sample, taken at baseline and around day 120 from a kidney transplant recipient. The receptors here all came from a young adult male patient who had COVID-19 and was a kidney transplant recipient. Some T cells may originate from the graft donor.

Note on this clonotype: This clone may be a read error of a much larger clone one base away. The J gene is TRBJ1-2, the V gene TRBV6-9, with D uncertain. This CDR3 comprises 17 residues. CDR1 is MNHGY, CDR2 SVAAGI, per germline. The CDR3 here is CASSRFKPYGKTYGCTF. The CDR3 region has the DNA TGTGCCAGCAGTAGATTTAAGCCTTACGGAAAGACCTATGGCTGCACCTTC.

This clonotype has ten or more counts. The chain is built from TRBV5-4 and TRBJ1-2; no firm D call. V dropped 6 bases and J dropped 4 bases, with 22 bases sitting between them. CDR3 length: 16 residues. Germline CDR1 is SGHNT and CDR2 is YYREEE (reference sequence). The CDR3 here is CASNYSVPGKTYGYTF. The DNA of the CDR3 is TGTGCCAGCAATTACTCCGTACCAGGAAAGACCTATGGCTACACCTTC.

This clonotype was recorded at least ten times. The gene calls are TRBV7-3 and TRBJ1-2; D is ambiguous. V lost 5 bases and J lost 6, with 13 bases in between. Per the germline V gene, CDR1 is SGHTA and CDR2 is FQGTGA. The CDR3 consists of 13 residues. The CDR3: CASSPGLNHGYTF. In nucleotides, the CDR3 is TGTGCCAGCAGCCCGGGCCTGAACCATGGCTACACCTTC.

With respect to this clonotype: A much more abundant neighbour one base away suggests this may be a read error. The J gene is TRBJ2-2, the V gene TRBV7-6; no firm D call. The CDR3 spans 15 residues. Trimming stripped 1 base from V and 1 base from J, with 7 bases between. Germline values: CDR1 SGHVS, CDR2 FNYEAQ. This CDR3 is CASSLVQWNTGELFF. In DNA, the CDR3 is TGTGCCAGCAGCTTAGTACAGTGGAACACCGGGGAGCTGTTTTTT.

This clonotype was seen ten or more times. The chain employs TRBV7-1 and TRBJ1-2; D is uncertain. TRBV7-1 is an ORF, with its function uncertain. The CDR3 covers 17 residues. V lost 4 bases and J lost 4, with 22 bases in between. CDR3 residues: CASSCLCHEGKTYGYTF. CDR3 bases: TGTGCCAGCAGCTGTCTCTGTCACGAGGGAAAGACCTATGGCTACACCTTC.

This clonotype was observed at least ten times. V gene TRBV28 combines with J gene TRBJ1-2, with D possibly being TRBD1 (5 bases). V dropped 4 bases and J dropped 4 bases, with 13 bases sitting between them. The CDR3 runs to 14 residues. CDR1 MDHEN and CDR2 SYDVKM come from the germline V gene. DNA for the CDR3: TGTGCCAGCAGTTCCTCAGACAGCCCCTATGGCTACACCTTC. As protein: CASSSSDSPYGYTF.

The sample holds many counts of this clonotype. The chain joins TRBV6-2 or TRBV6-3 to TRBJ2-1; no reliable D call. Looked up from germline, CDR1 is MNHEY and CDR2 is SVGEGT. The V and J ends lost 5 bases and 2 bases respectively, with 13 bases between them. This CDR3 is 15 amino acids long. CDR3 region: CASSGDWSAYNEQFF. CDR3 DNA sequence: TGTGCCAGCAGTGGAGACTGGTCCGCCTACAATGAGCAGTTCTTC.

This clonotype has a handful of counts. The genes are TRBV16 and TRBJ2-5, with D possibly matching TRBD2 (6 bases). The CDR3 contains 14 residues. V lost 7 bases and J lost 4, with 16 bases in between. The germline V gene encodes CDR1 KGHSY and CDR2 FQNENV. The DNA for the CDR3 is TGTGCCAGCATGGGGGGAGCGGTCAGAGAGACCCAGTACTTC. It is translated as CASMGGAVRETQYF.

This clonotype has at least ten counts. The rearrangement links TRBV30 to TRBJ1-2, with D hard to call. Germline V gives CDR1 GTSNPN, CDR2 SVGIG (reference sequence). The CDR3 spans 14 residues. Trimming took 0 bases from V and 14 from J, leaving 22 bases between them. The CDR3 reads CAWSVLSGFPHWTF. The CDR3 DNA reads TGTGCCTGGAGTGTCTTGTCGGGCTTCCCTCACTGGACCTTC.

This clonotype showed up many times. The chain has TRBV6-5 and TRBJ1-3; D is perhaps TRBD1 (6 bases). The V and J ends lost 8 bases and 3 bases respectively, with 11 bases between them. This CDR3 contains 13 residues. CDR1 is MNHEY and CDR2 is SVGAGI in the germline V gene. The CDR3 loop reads CASGQGNGNTIYF. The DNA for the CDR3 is TGTGCCAGCGGGCAGGGGAATGGAAACACCATATATTTT.

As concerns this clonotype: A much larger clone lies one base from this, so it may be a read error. CDR3 region: CASSQSPGLNTEAFF. The CDR3 coding sequence is TGTGCCAGCAGCCAATCCCCAGGACTGAACACTGAAGCTTTCTTT. The chain couples TRBV4-2 to TRBJ1-1, with D hard to call. Germline V gene sequence: CDR1 LGHNA, CDR2 YNFKEQ. The V end was cut by 2 bases, the J end by 0 bases, with 10 bases between. CDR3 size: 15 residues.

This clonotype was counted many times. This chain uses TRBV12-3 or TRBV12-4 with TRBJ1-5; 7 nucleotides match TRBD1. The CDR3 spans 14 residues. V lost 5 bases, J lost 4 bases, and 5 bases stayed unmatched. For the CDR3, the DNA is TGTGCCAGCAGTCCAACAGGGGAGAATCAGCCCCAGCATTTT. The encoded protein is CASSPTGENQPQHF.

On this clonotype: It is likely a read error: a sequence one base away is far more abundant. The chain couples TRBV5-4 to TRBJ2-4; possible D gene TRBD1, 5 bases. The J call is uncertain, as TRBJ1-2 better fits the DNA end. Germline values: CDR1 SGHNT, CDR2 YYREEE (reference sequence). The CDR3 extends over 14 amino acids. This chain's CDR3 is CASSSDAVRDGYTF. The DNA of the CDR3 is TGTGCCAGCAGCTCGGACGCGGTCAGGGATGGCTACACCTTC.

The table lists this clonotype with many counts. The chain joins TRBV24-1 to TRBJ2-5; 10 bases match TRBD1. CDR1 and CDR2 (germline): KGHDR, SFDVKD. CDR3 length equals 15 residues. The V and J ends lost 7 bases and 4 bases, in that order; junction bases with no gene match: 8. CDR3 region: CATSEGQGRRETQYF. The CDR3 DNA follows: TGTGCCACCAGCGAGGGACAGGGGAGGAGAGAGACCCAGTACTTC.

The CDR3 bases are TGTGCCAGCAGTCCAGGGGGCTCCGAGGAGCTGTTTTTT. Amino acids: CASSPGGSEELFF. V usage is TRBV6-5 and J usage is TRBJ2-2; 8 bases are shared with TRBD1. Looked up from germline, CDR1 is MNHEY and CDR2 is SVGAGI. This CDR3 is built from 13 residues. The V segment lost 5 bases and the J segment 10 bases; nucleotides outside the gene matches: 6.

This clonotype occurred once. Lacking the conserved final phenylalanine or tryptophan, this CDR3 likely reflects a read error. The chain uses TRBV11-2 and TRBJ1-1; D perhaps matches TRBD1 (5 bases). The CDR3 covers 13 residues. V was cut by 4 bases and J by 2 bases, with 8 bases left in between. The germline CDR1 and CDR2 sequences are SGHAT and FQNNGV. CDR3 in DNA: TGTGCCAGCAGCTCAGACAGAAACACTGAAGCTTTCCTT. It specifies CASSSDRNTEAFL.

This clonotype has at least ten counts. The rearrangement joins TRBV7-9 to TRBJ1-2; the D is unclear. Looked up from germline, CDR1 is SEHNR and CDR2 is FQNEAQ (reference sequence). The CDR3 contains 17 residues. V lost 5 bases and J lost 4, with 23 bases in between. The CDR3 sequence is CASSDCAYHGKTYGYTF. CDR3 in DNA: TGTGCCAGCAGCGATTGCGCATACCATGGAAAGACCTATGGCTACACCTTC.